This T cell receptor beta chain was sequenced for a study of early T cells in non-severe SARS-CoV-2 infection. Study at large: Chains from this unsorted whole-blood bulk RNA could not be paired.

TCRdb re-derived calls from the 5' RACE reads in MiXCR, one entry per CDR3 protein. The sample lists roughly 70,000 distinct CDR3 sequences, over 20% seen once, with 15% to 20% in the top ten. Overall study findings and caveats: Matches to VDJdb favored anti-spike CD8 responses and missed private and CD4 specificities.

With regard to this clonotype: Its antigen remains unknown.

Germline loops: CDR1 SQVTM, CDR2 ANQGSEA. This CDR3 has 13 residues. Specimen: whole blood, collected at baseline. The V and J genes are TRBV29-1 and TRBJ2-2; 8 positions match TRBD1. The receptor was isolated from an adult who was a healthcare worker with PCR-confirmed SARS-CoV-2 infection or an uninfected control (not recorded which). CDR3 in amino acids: CTADRGGTGELFF. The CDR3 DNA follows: TGCACCGCCGACAGGGGAGGCACCGGGGAGCTGTTTTTT.